There are many counts of the clone carrying this T cell receptor (beta chain). This entry is derived from a study of early T cells in non-severe SARS-CoV-2 infection. In the study overall: The sequenced material was bulk RNA from unsorted whole blood, and its chains were unpaired.

Using its own MiXCR run on the 5' RACE reads, TCRdb lists one record per CDR3 protein. Here the sample spans roughly 28,000 distinct CDR3 sequences, 4% to 4.5% being singletons. This receptor was obtained from an adult who was a healthcare worker with PCR-confirmed SARS-CoV-2 infection or an uninfected control (not recorded which). The sequenced material came from whole blood.

In nucleotides, the CDR3 is TGTGCCAGCAGCCTCGCGACTAGCGGGGTGTCCGATACGCAGTATTTT. Its translation: CASSLATSGVSDTQYF. The chain has TRBV3-1 and TRBJ2-3; 11 bases agree with TRBD2. Germline CDR1 and CDR2: LGHDT and YNNKEL (reference sequence). The V segment lost 4 bases and the J segment 6 bases; nucleotides outside the gene matches: 9. The CDR3 is 16 residues long.